This T cell receptor beta chain was sequenced in a study of blood T cell repertoires in COVID-19. J gave up 0 bases and V 7 bases, and 3 bases lay outside the gene matches. Per the germline V gene, CDR1 is SQVTM and CDR2 is ANQGSEA. This CDR3 has 13 amino acids. Per the study methods: Amplification of reference gene primers provided the estimated nucleated cell counts. The protocol was immunoSEQ multiplex PCR, while the TCRdb copy is restricted to in-frame clones and leaves out a portion. The V and J calls and clone size come from that table; D and trimming were worked out from the DNA. The profile shows roughly 140,000 clones, around nine tenths of them singletons.

V gene TRBV29-1 combines with J gene TRBJ1-1, with TRBD1 matching over 9 bases. The sequenced sample was peripheral blood. This TCR derives from a woman in her 70s with acute or convalescent COVID-19. CDR3 coding DNA: TGCAGCGCGGGACAGGGTTTGAACACTGAAGCTTTCTTT. Translated, it gives CSAGQGLNTEAFF.